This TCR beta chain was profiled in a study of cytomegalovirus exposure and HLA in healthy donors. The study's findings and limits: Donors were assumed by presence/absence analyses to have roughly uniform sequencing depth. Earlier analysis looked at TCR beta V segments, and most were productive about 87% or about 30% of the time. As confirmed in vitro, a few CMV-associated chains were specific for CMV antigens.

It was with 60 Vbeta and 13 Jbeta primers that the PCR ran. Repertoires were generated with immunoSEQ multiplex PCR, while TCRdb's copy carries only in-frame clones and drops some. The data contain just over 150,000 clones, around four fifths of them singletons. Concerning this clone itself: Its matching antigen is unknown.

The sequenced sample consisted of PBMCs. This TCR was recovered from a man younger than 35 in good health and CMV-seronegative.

The CDR3 here is CASSLVGLGLDSYNEQFF. CDR3 DNA sequence: TGTGCCAGCAGCCTTGTCGGTCTGGGACTAGACTCCTACAATGAGCAGTTCTTC. V usage is TRBV7-9 and J usage is TRBJ2-1; 8 bases fit TRBD2. Germline assignment: CDR1 SEHNR and CDR2 FQNEAQ (reference sequence). V was clipped by 5 bases and J by 0 bases; unmatched bases: 12. This CDR3 spans 18 amino acids.